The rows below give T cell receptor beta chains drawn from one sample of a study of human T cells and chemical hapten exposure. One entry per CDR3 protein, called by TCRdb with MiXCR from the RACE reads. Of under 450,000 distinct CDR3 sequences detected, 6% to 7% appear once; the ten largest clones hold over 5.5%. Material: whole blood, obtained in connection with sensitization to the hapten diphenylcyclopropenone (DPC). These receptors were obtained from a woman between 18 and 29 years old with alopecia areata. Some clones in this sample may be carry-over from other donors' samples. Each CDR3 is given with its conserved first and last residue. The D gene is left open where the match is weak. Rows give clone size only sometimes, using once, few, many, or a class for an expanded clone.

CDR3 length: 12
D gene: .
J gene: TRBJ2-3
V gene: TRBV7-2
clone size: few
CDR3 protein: CASSLKLRTQYF
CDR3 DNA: TGTGCCAGCAGCTTAAAGCTCCGAACGCAGTATTTT

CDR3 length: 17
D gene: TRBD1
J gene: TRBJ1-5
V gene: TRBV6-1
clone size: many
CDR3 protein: CASNLGQASYSNQPQHF
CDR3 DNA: TGTGCCAGCAACCTGGGACAGGCAAGTTATAGCAATCAGCCCCAGCATTTT

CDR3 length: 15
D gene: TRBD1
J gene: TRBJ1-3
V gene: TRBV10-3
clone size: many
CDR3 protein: CAISVQGGSGNTIYF
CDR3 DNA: TGTGCCATCAGTGTGCAGGGGGGTTCTGGAAACACCATATATTTT

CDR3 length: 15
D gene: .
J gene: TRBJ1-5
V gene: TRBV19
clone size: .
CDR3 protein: CASVPGQYLNQPQHF
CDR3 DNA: TGTGCCAGTGTACCCGGGCAGTACCTAAATCAGCCCCAGCATTTT

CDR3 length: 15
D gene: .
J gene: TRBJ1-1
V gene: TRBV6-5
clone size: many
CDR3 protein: CASSYSTDPNTEAFF
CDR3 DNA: TGTGCCAGCAGTTACTCGACAGACCCGAACACTGAAGCTTTCTTT

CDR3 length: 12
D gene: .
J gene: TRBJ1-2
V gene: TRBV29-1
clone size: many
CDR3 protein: CSVVWADYGYTF
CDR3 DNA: TGCAGCGTTGTGTGGGCGGACTATGGCTACACCTTC

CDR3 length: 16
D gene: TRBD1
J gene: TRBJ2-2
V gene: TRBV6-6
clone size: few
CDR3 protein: CASSYGGQVSPGELFF
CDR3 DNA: TGTGCCAGCAGTTACGGGGGACAGGTCTCCCCCGGGGAGCTGTTTTTT

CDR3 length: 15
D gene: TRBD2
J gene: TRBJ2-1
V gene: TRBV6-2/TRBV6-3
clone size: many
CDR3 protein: CASRHSGGTYNEQFF
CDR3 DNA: TGTGCCAGCAGGCATAGCGGGGGGACCTACAATGAGCAGTTCTTC

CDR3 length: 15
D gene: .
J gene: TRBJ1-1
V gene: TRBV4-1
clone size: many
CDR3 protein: CASSQVGGLGTEAFF
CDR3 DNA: TGCGCCAGCAGCCAAGTTGGAGGCCTGGGTACTGAAGCTTTCTTT

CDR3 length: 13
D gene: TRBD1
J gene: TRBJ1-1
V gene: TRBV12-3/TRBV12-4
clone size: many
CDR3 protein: CASSWAGTGEAFF
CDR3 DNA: TGTGCCAGCAGTTGGGCCGGGACAGGTGAAGCTTTCTTT

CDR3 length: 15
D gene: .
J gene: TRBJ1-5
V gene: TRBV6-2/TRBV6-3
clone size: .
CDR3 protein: CASSYAWTANQPQHF
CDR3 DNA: TGTGCCAGCAGTTACGCTTGGACAGCCAATCAGCCCCAGCATTTT

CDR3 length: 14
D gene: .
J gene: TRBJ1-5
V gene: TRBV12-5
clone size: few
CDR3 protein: CASGSQGGNQPQHF
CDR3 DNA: TGTGCTAGTGGTTCCCAGGGTGGCAATCAGCCCCAGCATTTT

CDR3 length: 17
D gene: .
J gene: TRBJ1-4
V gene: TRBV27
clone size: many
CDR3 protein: CASSSRMEGATNEKLFF
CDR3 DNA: TGTGCCAGCAGCTCGCGGATGGAGGGCGCAACTAATGAAAAACTGTTTTTT

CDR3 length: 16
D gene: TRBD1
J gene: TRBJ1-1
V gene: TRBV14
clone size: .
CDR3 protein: CASSPRVFTGGTEAFF
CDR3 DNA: TGTGCCAGCAGCCCACGGGTATTCACAGGGGGCACTGAAGCTTTCTTT

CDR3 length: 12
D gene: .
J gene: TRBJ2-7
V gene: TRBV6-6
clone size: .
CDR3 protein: CASSPQNYEQYF
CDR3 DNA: TGTGCCAGCAGTCCCCAAAACTACGAGCAGTACTTC

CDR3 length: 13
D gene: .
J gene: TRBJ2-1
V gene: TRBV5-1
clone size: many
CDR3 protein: CASSLEFGGKQFF
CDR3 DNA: TGCGCCAGCAGCTTGGAGTTCGGGGGCAAGCAGTTCTTC

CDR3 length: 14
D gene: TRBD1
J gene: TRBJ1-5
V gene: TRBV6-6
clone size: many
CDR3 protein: CASRITGVRQPQHF
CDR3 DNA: TGTGCCAGCAGAATAACAGGGGTCCGTCAGCCCCAGCATTTT

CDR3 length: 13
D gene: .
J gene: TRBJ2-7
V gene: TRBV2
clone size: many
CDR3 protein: CASSRGFSYEQYF
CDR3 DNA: TGTGCCAGCAGTAGGGGGTTTTCCTACGAGCAGTACTTC

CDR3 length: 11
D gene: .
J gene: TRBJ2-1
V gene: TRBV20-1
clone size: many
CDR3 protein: CSARDLLDTFF
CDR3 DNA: TGCAGTGCTAGAGATCTTCTAGACACGTTCTTC

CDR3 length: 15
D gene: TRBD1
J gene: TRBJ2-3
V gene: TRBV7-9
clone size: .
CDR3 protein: CASSSGTVSTDTQYF
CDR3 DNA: TGTGCCAGCAGCTCGGGGACAGTAAGCACAGATACGCAGTATTTT

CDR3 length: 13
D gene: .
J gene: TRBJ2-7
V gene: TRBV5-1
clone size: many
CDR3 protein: CASSLVRGYEQYF
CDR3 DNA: TGTGCCAGCAGTTTGGTCAGGGGCTACGAGCAGTACTTC

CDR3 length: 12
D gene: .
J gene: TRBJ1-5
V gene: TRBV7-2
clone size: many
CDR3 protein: CASSSNDQPQHF
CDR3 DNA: TGTGCCAGCAGCTCGAATGATCAGCCCCAGCATTTT

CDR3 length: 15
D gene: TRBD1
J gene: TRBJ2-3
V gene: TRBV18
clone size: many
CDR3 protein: CASSPDRGGTDTQYF
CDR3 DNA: TGTGCCAGCTCACCGGACAGGGGAGGGACAGATACGCAGTATTTT

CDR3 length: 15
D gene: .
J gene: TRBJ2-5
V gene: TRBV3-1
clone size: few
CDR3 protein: CASSQVWDDGKTQYF
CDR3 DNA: TGTGCCAGCAGCCAAGTATGGGACGACGGGAAGACCCAGTACTTC

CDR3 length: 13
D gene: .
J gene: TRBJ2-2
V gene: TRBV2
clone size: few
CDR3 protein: CASSWTVPGELFF
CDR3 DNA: TGTGCCAGCAGTTGGACTGTACCCGGGGAGCTGTTTTTT

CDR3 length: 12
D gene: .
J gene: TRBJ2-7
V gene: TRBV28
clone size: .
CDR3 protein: CASDDSSYEQYF
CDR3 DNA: TGTGCCAGCGATGACAGCTCCTACGAGCAGTACTTC

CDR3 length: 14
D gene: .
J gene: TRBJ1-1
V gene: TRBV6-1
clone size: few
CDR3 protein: CASSEGPPLPEAFF
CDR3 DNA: TGTGCCAGCAGTGAGGGACCGCCTTTACCTGAAGCTTTCTTT